One TCR beta chain is described in this entry. The antigen is undetermined. A junction end diverges from the germline sequence, so it may reflect a read error. RNA was extracted from bulk tissue without any cell sorting. CDR3 length: 11 residues. Germline CDR1 and CDR2: MGHRA and YSYEKL. These data originate in a study of tumor and adjacent non-tumor tissue in lung cancer. Notes on the study in general: Normal lung showed higher cumulative top 100 clone frequency than tumor.

A modified ARM-PCR protocol with three rounds of nested PCR amplified TCRbeta. Each CDR3 protein is one row after TCRdb ran MiXCR on the multiplex PCR reads. The table lists under 140,000 distinct CDR3 sequences, about 87% of them singletons. What was sequenced was lung tumor tissue. The receptor was derived from a man between 65 and 85 years old with non-small cell lung cancer. This sequence joins TRBV4-1 and TRBJ1-1; tentatively, D is TRBD1 (5 bases). Here the CDR3 reads CASSQGGGAFF. The DNA of the CDR3 is TGTGCCAGCAGCCAAGGTGGGGGAGCTTTCTTT.